This is a list of T cell receptor beta chains from one sample in a study of neoadjuvant nivolumab and ipilimumab in lung cancer. Assay used: immunoSEQ multiplex PCR; TCRdb lists only in-frame clones, some missing. The sample has 6,000 to 8,500 clones; approximately 88% are singletons. Sequenced material: tumor tissue, taken after neoadjuvant nivolumab, alone or with ipilimumab, at or shortly before surgery. All receptors come from an adult with non-small cell lung cancer. The conserved cysteine and the conserved F or W are not part of the CDR3 here. Clone size appears in some rows only: once, few, many, or a class for an expanded clone.

v_call,clone_size,j_call,cdr3_aa
TRBV2,-,TRBJ1-4,ASSEFSGFEKLF
TRBV14,-,TRBJ2-7,ASSVTGGGSEQY
TRBV6-5,-,TRBJ1-2,ASRGSWGGFGYT
TRBV14,-,TRBJ2-7,ASSLLTSGQGFNYEQY
TRBV7-8,-,TRBJ1-5,ASSLLGTGEQPQH
TRBV19,-,TRBJ1-6,ATQAGDNNSPLH
TRBV11-2,-,TRBJ2-1,ASSPGGPGEQF
TRBV5-1,once,TRBJ1-1,ASSLSPGESTEAF
TRBV5-1,-,TRBJ1-1,ASSREPNTEAF
TRBV28,few,TRBJ2-1,ASSPGFDEQF
TRBV4-2,few,TRBJ2-1,ASSPGERYNEQF
TRBV4-2,large,TRBJ2-5,ASSQALGDAEETQY
TRBV27,-,TRBJ1-6,ASSQGQIGSPLH
TRBV28,-,TRBJ2-7,ASSPLTAYEQY
TRBV18,-,TRBJ1-2,ASSSTGTGGVYGYT
TRBV18,-,TRBJ1-1,ASSPLTENTEAF
TRBV15,-,TRBJ2-1,ATSRETRMASNEQF
TRBV11-2,-,TRBJ2-7,ASSSPLAGGEQY
TRBV2,-,TRBJ2-3,ASSDYLSGGTDTQY
TRBV29-1,-,TRBJ2-1,SDDNEQF
TRBV11-2,-,TRBJ1-2,ASSSRPGGYT
TRBV20-1,few,TRBJ2-7,SADRGDEQY
TRBV15,large,TRBJ2-1,ATSSPYNLGEQF